This is a list of T cell receptor beta chains from one sample in a study of CD8+ T cells in alopecia areata. TCRdb's table, derived via immunoSEQ multiplex PCR, lists solely in-frame clones and lacks some. The sample lists 180,000 or so clones; roughly 60% were seen once. The sample was CD4+ T cells sorted from blood, taken at week 24, from a patient treated with tofacitinib. These receptor sequences come from a human donor with alopecia areata. CDR3s include the opening cysteine and the closing phenylalanine or tryptophan.

v_gene: TRBV2
CDR3aa: CASSATGNYGYTF

v_gene: TRBV2
CDR3aa: CASTAGRVSDTQYF

v_gene: TRBV7-2
CDR3aa: CASSPAPSTGELFF

v_gene: TRBV5-1
CDR3aa: CASSLEQETQYF

v_gene: TRBV19
CDR3aa: CASSLSGGSDEQFF

v_gene: TRBV28
CDR3aa: CASSLAASTGAREAFF

v_gene: TRBV5-6
CDR3aa: CASILGDGSSYNEQFF

v_gene: TRBV18
CDR3aa: CASSLGLEQYF

v_gene: TRBV5-1
CDR3aa: CASSPSTGDNSPLHF

v_gene: TRBV6-6
CDR3aa: CASSYSRLGGGEQYF

v_gene: TRBV6-5
CDR3aa: CASSYAGTGWNEQFF

v_gene: TRBV29-1
CDR3aa: CSVEVGGDDTQYF

v_gene: TRBV4-3
CDR3aa: CASSSSGQGGETQYF

v_gene: TRBV30
CDR3aa: CLTRGNYGYTF

v_gene: TRBV15
CDR3aa: CATSREQGAREKLFF

v_gene: TRBV5-4
CDR3aa: CASSLGATSGSDPRTQYF

v_gene: TRBV29-1
CDR3aa: CSVELWTSGGATVGETQYF

v_gene: TRBV27
CDR3aa: CASSRQGDEQFF

v_gene: TRBV5-1
CDR3aa: CASSWGRRDTSYEQYF

v_gene: TRBV30
CDR3aa: CAWSPEADSSYGYTF

v_gene: TRBV29-1
CDR3aa: CSARTGGTEAFF

v_gene: TRBV30
CDR3aa: CAWRVGQGPFQYF

v_gene: TRBV11-2
CDR3aa: CASSGGIQYF

v_gene: TRBV7-2
CDR3aa: CASSIQRGTYEQYF

v_gene: TRBV6-5
CDR3aa: CASTRQGTTHGYTF

v_gene: TRBV11-1
CDR3aa: CASSLMRQETQYF

v_gene: TRBV25-1
CDR3aa: CASSPKNRVANYGYTF

v_gene: TRBV4-3
CDR3aa: CASSQEGGNTEAFF

v_gene: TRBV30
CDR3aa: CAWDPRVNTEAFF

v_gene: TRBV5-6
CDR3aa: CASSLFWAQGVQETQYF

v_gene: TRBV10-3
CDR3aa: CAISTGQRMNEQYF

v_gene: TRBV7-2
CDR3aa: CASSREAGGGTEAFF

v_gene: TRBV7-2
CDR3aa: CASSTRLAGPQETQYF

v_gene: TRBV5-1
CDR3aa: CASSFLEGNTEAFF

v_gene: TRBV30
CDR3aa: CAWSVSGGNTIYF

v_gene: TRBV30
CDR3aa: CAWSVRQIRGLGGYTF

v_gene: TRBV29-1
CDR3aa: CSETQSRGDNEQFF

v_gene: TRBV2
CDR3aa: CASSGVASGANVLTF

v_gene: TRBV5-6
CDR3aa: CASSLVGTNTGELFF

v_gene: TRBV25-1
CDR3aa: CASRRGDGYAGELFF

v_gene: TRBV30
CDR3aa: CAWSVTTPLTYEQYF

v_gene: TRBV5-1
CDR3aa: CASSFAGEQFF

v_gene: TRBV7-2
CDR3aa: CASSLSSQETQYF

v_gene: TRBV5-1
CDR3aa: CASSFDTGSYEQYF

v_gene: TRBV29-1
CDR3aa: CSVAVAELEAFF

v_gene: TRBV7-2
CDR3aa: CASSRSRTGLNTEAFF

v_gene: TRBV6-6
CDR3aa: CASSTGTPIYEQYF

v_gene: TRBV6-5
CDR3aa: CASSFQSGRKAGELFF

v_gene: TRBV19
CDR3aa: CASSPGAGGQPQHF

v_gene: TRBV28
CDR3aa: CASSLFRSSGSFETQYF

v_gene: TRBV4-3
CDR3aa: CASSHQYRGGDYGYTF

v_gene: TRBV11-2
CDR3aa: CASSLDREQPQHF

v_gene: TRBV5-5
CDR3aa: CASSLAPRNYGYTF

v_gene: TRBV30
CDR3aa: CAWSAEETQYF

v_gene: TRBV6-6
CDR3aa: CASSYAGGGLETQYF

v_gene: TRBV27
CDR3aa: CASSLGQGSFMNTEAFF

v_gene: TRBV9
CDR3aa: CASSVDLGVEAFF

v_gene: TRBV29-1
CDR3aa: CSVGLGQSGNQPQHF

v_gene: TRBV20-1
CDR3aa: CSAYRGDTQYF